This record concerns one T cell receptor (beta chain) sequence. Its target is not known. The germline gives CDR1 LNHNV, CDR2 YYDKDF (reference sequence). This CDR3 spans 18 amino acids. V gave up 0 bases and J gave up 5 bases; unmatched junction bases: 11. This sample was included in a study of cytomegalovirus exposure and HLA in healthy donors. Study observations and caveats: Cytomegalovirus association was assigned to 170 or so TCR beta chains. Based on reports, TCR beta sequences accurately predicted HLA-A and HLA-B alleles for most subjects. In an earlier analysis, productive rearrangement rates for most beta V segments clustered near 87% or 30%.

13 Jbeta primers and 60 Vbeta primers were used for the PCR. The protocol was immunoSEQ multiplex PCR, while the TCRdb copy is restricted to in-frame clones and leaves out a portion. Here the sample table reports 65,000 to 90,000 clones. The sequencing input was PBMCs. The clonotype comes from a female donor in good health and CMV-seropositive. The chain combines TRBV15 with TRBJ2-1, with TRBD1 matching over 9 bases. Here the CDR3 reads CATSRDSLVGQGNNEQFF. The DNA for the CDR3 is TGTGCCACCAGCAGAGATTCTTTAGTGGGACAGGGAAACAATGAGCAGTTCTTC.